This T cell receptor beta chain is from a study of shared T cell receptors in the human thymus. This clone was observed a handful of times. This table comes from immunoSEQ multiplex PCR, and its TCRdb copy is limited to in-frame clones, with some not included. Among hundreds of thousands of clones listed, around 78% were seen once. Trimming stripped 8 bases from V and 1 base from J, with 11 bases between. The CDR3 is 14 residues long. Germline CDR1 is MNHEY and CDR2 is SMNVEV (reference sequence). These data were also filed under a second study, of human thymus T cells. As reported in that work: Healthy Finnish infants undergoing corrective surgery for congenital heart defects were used as donors.

This clonotype was sampled from a boy under two years old with a congenital heart defect. This chain joins TRBV27 and TRBJ2-2; possibly TRBD1 for D (6 bases). The specimen sequenced was thymocytes. For the CDR3, the DNA is TGTGCCAGCCGCCGGACAGAGAACACCGGGGAGCTGTTTTTT. It encodes CASRRTENTGELFF.